Listed here is a single T cell receptor (beta chain). Its antigen is undetermined. These data come from a study of radiation and T cells in renal cell carcinoma. The study's findings and limits: Compared with controls, irradiated tumors had more, larger dominant CDR3 motifs. Tumor samples were small regions of approximately 1.1 g.

Noted treatment: treatment-naive control, cytoreductive nephrectomy. Only in-frame clones appear in the TCRdb table, and some are missing; sequencing was by immunoSEQ multiplex PCR. The data hold approximately 14,000 clones, with roughly three fifths observed a single time. The source is a man aged 45-65 years with renal cell carcinoma. Specimen: tumor tissue, collected from a patient whose treatment was nephrectomy without radiotherapy.

In DNA form, the CDR3 reads TGTGCCAGCAGCTTAACCGGGACCTCTGGGGCCAACGTCCTGACTTTC. Protein sequence: CASSLTGTSGANVLTF. The chain recombines TRBV7-6 with TRBJ2-6, with D perhaps given as TRBD1 or TRBD2 (5 bases each). Trimming cost V 2 bases and J 0 bases, with 8 bases left between them. This CDR3 is 16 amino acids long. Germline values: CDR1 SGHVS, CDR2 FNYEAQ.